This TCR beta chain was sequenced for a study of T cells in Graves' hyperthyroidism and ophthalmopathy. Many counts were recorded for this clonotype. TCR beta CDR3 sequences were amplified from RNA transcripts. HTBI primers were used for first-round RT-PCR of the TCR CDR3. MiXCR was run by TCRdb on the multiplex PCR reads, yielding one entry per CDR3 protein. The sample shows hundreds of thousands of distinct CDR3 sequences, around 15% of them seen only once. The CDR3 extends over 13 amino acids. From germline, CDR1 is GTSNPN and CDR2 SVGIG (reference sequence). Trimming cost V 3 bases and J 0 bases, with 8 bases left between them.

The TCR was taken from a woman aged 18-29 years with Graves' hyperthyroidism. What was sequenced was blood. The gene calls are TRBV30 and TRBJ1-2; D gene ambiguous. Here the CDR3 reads CAWRPQPNYGYTF. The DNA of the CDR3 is TGTGCCTGGAGACCGCAACCTAACTATGGCTACACCTTC.